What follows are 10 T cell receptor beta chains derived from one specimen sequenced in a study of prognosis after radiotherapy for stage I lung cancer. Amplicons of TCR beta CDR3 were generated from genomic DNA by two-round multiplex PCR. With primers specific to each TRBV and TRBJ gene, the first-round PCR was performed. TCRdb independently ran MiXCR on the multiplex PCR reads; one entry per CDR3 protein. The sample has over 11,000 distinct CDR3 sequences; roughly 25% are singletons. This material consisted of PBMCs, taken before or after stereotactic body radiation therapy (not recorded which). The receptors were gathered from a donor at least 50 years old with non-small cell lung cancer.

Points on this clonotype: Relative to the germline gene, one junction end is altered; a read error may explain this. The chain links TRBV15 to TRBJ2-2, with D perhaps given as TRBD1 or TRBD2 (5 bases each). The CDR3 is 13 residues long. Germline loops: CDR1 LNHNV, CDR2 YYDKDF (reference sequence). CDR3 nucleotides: TGTGTCACCAGCCCGGGGCGCACCGTGGAGCTGTTTTTT. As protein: CVTSPGRTVELFF.

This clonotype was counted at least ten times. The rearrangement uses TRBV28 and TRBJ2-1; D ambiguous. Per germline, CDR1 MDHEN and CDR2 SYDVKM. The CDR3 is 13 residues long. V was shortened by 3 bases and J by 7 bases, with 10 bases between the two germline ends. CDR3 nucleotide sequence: TGTGCCAGCAGTTTGGGAATCATGAATGAGCAGTTCTTC. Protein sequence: CASSLGIMNEQFF.

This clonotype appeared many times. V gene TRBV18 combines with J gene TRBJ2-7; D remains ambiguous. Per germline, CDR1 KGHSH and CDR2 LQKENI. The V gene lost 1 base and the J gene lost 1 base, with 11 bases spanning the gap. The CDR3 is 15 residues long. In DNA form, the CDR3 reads TGTGCCAGCTCACCACTGTCTAACCCTTCCTACGAGCAGTACTTC. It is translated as CASSPLSNPSYEQYF. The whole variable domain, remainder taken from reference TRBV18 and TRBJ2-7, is NAGVMQNPRHLVRRRGQEARLRCSPMKGHSHVYWYRQLPEEGLKFMVYLQKENIIDESGMPKERFSAEFPKEGPSILRIQQVVRGDSAAYFCASSPLSNPSYEQYFGPGTRLTVT.

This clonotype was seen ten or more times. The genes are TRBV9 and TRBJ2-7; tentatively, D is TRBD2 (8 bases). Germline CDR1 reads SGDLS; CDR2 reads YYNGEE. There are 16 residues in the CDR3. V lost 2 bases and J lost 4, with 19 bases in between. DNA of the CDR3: TGTGCCAGCAGCGTCGGGACGGGAGGGGGCAAATACGAGCAGTACTTC. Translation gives CASSVGTGGGKYEQYF.

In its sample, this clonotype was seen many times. The DNA of the CDR3 is TGTGCCAGCAGTAAAAGCGACAGGGGTCCCTCTGGGGCCAACGTCCTGACTTTC. Its protein is CASSKSDRGPSGANVLTF. The genes are TRBV2 and TRBJ2-6; 8 bases line up with TRBD1. V lost 5 bases to trimming and J lost 0 bases; unmatched junction nucleotides: 9. The CDR3 has 18 residues. CDR1 and CDR2 (germline): SNHLY, FYNNEI.

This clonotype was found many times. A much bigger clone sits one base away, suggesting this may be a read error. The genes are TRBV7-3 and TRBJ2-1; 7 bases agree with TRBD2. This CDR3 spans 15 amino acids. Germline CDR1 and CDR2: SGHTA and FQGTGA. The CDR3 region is CASSDRDYPYNEQSF. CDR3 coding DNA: TGTGCCAGCAGCGACCGGGACTACCCTTACAATGAGCAGTCCTTC.

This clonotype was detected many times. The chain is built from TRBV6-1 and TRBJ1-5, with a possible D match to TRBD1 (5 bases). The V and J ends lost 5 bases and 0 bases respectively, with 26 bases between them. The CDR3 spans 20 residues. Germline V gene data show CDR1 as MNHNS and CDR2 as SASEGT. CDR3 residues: CASSRTPYGTGLHSNQPQHF. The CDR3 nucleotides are TGTGCCAGCAGTCGTACCCCGTATGGCACGGGACTCCATAGCAATCAGCCCCAGCATTTT.

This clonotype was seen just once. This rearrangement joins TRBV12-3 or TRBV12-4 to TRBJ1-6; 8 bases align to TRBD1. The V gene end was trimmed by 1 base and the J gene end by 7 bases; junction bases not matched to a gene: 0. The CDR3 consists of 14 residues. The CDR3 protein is CASSLDRGNSPLHF. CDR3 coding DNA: TGTGCCAGCAGTTTAGACAGGGGGAATTCACCCCTCCACTTT.

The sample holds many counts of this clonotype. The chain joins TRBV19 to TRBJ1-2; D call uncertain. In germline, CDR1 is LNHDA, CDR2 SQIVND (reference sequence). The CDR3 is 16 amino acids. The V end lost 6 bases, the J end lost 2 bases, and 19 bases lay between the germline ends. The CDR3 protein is CASREGRRTGNYGYTF. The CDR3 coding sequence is TGTGCCAGTAGAGAGGGTCGAAGGACGGGGAACTATGGCTACACCTTC. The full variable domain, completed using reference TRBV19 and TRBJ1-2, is DGGITQSPKYLFRKEGQNVTLSCEQNLNHDAMYWYRQDPGQGLRLIYYSQIVNDFQKGDIAEGYSVSREKKESFPLTVTSAQKNPTAFYLCASREGRRTGNYGYTFGSGTRLTVV.

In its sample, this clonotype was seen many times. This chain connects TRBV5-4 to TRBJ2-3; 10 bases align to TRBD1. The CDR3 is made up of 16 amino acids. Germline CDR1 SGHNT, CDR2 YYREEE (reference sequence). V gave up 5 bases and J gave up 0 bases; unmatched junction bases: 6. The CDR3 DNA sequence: TGTGCCAGCAGTTCTGACAGGGGGCGCAGCACAGATACGCAGTATTTT. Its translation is CASSSDRGRSTDTQYF.